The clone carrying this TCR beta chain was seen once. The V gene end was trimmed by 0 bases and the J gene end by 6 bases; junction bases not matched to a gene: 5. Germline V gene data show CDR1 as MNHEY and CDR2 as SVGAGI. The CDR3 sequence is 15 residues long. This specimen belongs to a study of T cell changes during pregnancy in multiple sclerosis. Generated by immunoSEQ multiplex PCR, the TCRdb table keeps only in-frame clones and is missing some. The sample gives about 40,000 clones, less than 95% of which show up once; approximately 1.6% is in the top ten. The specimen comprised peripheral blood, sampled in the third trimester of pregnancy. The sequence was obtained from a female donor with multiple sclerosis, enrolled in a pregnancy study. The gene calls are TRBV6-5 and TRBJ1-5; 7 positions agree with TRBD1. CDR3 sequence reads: CASSYSSGGGQPQHF. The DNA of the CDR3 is TGTGCCAGCAGTTACTCTTCAGGGGGAGGTCAGCCCCAGCATTTT.